The 21 T cell receptor beta chains below were found in one sample sequenced in a study of blood T cells in healthy people across ages. Next came a second PCR, run for about 7 to 12 cycles, which used a sample-barcoded 5' primer along with a J-beta primer mix. TCRdb re-called the 5' RACE reads through MiXCR, storing one row per CDR3 protein. The table includes about 290,000 distinct CDR3 sequences, roughly 26% detected once. The specimen sequenced was blood. Receptors originate from a woman aged 65 to 85 in good health.

As concerns this clonotype: A read error may produce the germline difference seen at one junction end. This sequence joins TRBV28 and TRBJ1-4; D may be TRBD1 (5 bases). The CDR3 contains 14 residues. The germline CDR1 and CDR2 sequences are MDHEN and SYDVKM. CDR3 amino acids: CAGSSSRVFEKLFF. The CDR3 nucleotides are TGTGCCGGCAGTTCATCCAGGGTCTTTGAAAAACTGTTTTTT.

The chain uses TRBV6-5 and TRBJ2-7; maybe TRBD2 (5 bases). Looked up from germline, CDR1 is MNHEY and CDR2 is SVGAGI. V lost 2 bases and J 6 bases, leaving 14 bases between the germline ends. CDR3 length: 14 residues. The CDR3, as DNA: TGTGCCAGCAGTTACCGCGGAGGATTCGGCGAGCAGTACTTC. Its translation: CASSYRGGFGEQYF.

The chain joins TRBV5-1 to TRBJ1-4; a possible D gene is TRBD1 (6 bases). CDR3 length: 15 residues. With 5 bases removed from V and 3 bases from J, the gap between germline ends came to 14 bases. Germline V CDR1 and CDR2: SGHRS, YFSETQ. CDR3 in DNA: TGCGCCAGCAGATACGCAGGGGTGCCTAATGAAAAACTGTTTTTT. The encoded protein is CASRYAGVPNEKLFF.

The J gene is TRBJ1-5, the V gene TRBV20-1; TRBD1 agrees at 7 bases. CDR1 and CDR2 (germline): DFQATT, SNEGSKA (reference sequence). Germline trimming cut 5 bases from V and 9 bases from J; bases unmatched to any gene: 10. The CDR3 spans 13 residues. The CDR3 DNA reads as TGCAGTGCTCGCGAGGCACAGGGGCTGCCCCAGCATTTT. This encodes CSAREAQGLPQHF.

This clonotype was observed at least ten times. The rearrangement uses TRBV3-1 and TRBJ2-6, with TRBD1 as a possible D gene (6 bases). The CDR3 runs to 15 residues. Germline V gene sequence: CDR1 LGHDT, CDR2 YNNKEL (reference sequence). The V end was cut by 7 bases, the J end by 0 bases, with 10 bases between. CDR3 bases: TGTGCCAGCACTTTAGGGGGCTCTGGGGCCAACGTCCTGACTTTC. Protein product: CASTLGGSGANVLTF.

This clonotype has just a few counts. V and J are TRBV7-3 and TRBJ2-1, with 7 bases aligning to TRBD2. V lost 4 bases, J lost 2 bases, and 5 bases stayed unmatched. The CDR3 length is 15 residues. The germline V gene encodes CDR1 SGHTA and CDR2 FQGTGA. The CDR3, as DNA: TGTGCCAGCAGCTATAGCGGGCCCGCCTACAATGAGCAGTTCTTC. This sequence encodes CASSYSGPAYNEQFF.

This clonotype has a handful of counts. The V gene is TRBV12-3 or TRBV12-4, the J gene TRBJ2-4, with 7 bases lining up with TRBD1. V was pared by 3 bases and J by 0 bases, with 11 bases of the junction left unmatched. The length of the CDR3 is 18 residues. The CDR3 bases are TGTGCCAGCAGTTTGAGGGACAGAAATTTGATAGCCAAAAACATTCAGTACTTC. Its translation: CASSLRDRNLIAKNIQYF.

V is TRBV27 and J is TRBJ2-7; 7 bases are shared with TRBD2. The germline V gene has CDR1 MNHEY and CDR2 SMNVEV (reference sequence). The trim removed 5 bases at V and 3 bases at J, leaving 7 bases unmatched. CDR3 length: 14 residues. The CDR3 sequence: CASSLKRDGYEQYF. CDR3 DNA: TGTGCCAGCAGTCTAAAGCGGGATGGCTACGAGCAGTACTTC.

Comments on this clonotype: An end of the junction differs from the germline gene, which may be a read error. The DNA of the CDR3 is TGCAGCGTGAGCCGGGACAGCAGCGAGCGGTACTTC. Translation: CSVSRDSSERYF. The V call is TRBV29-1, the J call TRBJ2-7; TRBD1 aligns across 7 bases. CDR1 is SQVTM, CDR2 ANQGSEA, per germline. This CDR3 is built from 12 residues.

The chain uses TRBV2 and TRBJ1-4; D remains ambiguous. The ends were cut back, 7 bases at V and 0 bases at J, with 6 bases in the middle. The length of the CDR3 is 13 residues. Germline V gives CDR1 SNHLY, CDR2 FYNNEI. CDR3 residues: CASKFATNEKLFF. The CDR3 nucleotides read TGTGCCAGCAAATTTGCAACTAATGAAAAACTGTTTTTT. The variable domain in full, with the rest retrieved from reference TRBV2 and TRBJ1-4, is EPEVTQTPSHQVTQMGQEVILRCVPISNHLYFYWYRQILGQKVEFLVSFYNNEISEKSEIFDDQFSVERPDGSNFTLKIRSTKLEDSAMYFCASKFATNEKLFFGSGTQLSVL.

This clonotype was counted a few times. This rearrangement joins TRBV20-1 to TRBJ2-5; 9 positions agree with TRBD2. In germline, CDR1 is DFQATT, CDR2 SNEGSKA (reference sequence). J was trimmed by 11 bases and V by 6 bases; bases with no gene match: 13. There are 13 residues in the CDR3. CDR3 bases: TGCAGTGCCCCAGGGACTAGCAGCCCCAAGCAGTACTTC. Translating gives CSAPGTSSPKQYF.

This clonotype was observed many times. The genes are TRBV2 and TRBJ2-1; TRBD2 aligns across 8 bases. The CDR3 has 15 residues. The germline CDR1 and CDR2 sequences are SNHLY and FYNNEI. The V segment lost 6 bases and the J segment 7 bases; nucleotides outside the gene matches: 11. The CDR3 nucleotides are TGTGCCAGCAGCTATACGGGACTAGTTAAAAATGAGCAGTTCTTC. Its translation is CASSYTGLVKNEQFF. The full variable domain, in which reference TRBV2 and TRBJ2-1 provide the parts outside the CDR3, is EPEVTQTPSHQVTQMGQEVILRCVPISNHLYFYWYRQILGQKVEFLVSFYNNEISEKSEIFDDQFSVERPDGSNFTLKIRSTKLEDSAMYFCASSYTGLVKNEQFFGPGTRLTVL.

The chain couples TRBV9 to TRBJ2-7; D uncertain. Deletions cut 1 base from V and 7 bases from J, with 6 bases between. The CDR3 has 11 residues. CDR1 is SGDLS and CDR2 is YYNGEE in the germline V gene. The chain's CDR3 is CASSVSAEQYF. CDR3 sequence (DNA): TGTGCCAGCAGCGTATCGGCAGAGCAGTACTTC.

The chain has TRBV7-6 and TRBJ2-5; D gene unclear. The DNA end is a closer match to TRBJ2-1, so the J assignment may be wrong. The CDR3 is made up of 12 amino acids. From germline, CDR1 is SGHVS and CDR2 FNYEAQ. CDR3 nucleotides: TGTGCCAGCAGCTTTGATGTTCATGAGCAGTTCTTC. This encodes CASSFDVHEQFF.

This clonotype was counted only a few times. The CDR3 region has the DNA TGCAGTGCCCTCTGGGACGTTACTGGCTACACCTTC. Translating gives CSALWDVTGYTF. The chain uses TRBV20-1 and TRBJ1-2, with a tentative D call TRBD1 (5 bases). V lost 6 bases and J lost 7, with 15 bases in between. In germline, CDR1 is DFQATT, CDR2 SNEGSKA (reference sequence). CDR3 size: 12 residues.

This clonotype was seen more than once but under ten times. The chain carries TRBV20-1 and TRBJ2-7; TRBD2 is a possible D gene (5 bases). CDR1 and CDR2 from the germline V gene are DFQATT and SNEGSKA (reference sequence). The CDR3 runs to 15 residues. Deletions cut 6 bases from V and 0 bases from J, with 18 bases between. CDR3 coding DNA: TGCAGTGCCAAGGACTTCCCGGGGAGCTCCTACGAGCAGTACTTC. Amino acid sequence: CSAKDFPGSSYEQYF.

The chain carries TRBV6-6 and TRBJ2-5; the D gene is possibly TRBD2 (6 bases). The CDR3 spans 14 residues. Germline-derived CDR1 and CDR2 are MNHNY and SVGAGI (reference sequence). Trimming removed 6 bases at V and 1 base at J, with 12 bases between. CDR3 in DNA: TGTGCCAGCAGACGCCGGGAGTTCCAAGAGACCCAGTACTTC. Its protein is CASRRREFQETQYF.

This rearrangement joins TRBV28 to TRBJ1-2; 8 positions agree with TRBD1. V lost 4 bases, J lost 4 bases, and 17 bases stayed unmatched. This CDR3 contains 18 residues. Germline values: CDR1 MDHEN, CDR2 SYDVKM. CDR3 sequence reads: CASSSNQRDRSTGYGYTF. The DNA for the CDR3 is TGTGCCAGCAGTTCCAACCAACGGGACAGGTCGACAGGCTATGGCTACACCTTC.

This chain joins TRBV11-2 and TRBJ2-5; perhaps TRBD2 as D (7 bases). This CDR3 contains 17 residues. Germline values: CDR1 SGHAT, CDR2 FQNNGV. Between the trimmed V and J ends, which lost 5 bases and 2 bases, there was a span of 21 bases. The CDR3 bases are TGTGCCAGCAGCCGCTCCGGGGGGCTGGGAGGGCAAGAGACCCAGTACTTC. Its protein product is CASSRSGGLGGQETQYF.

The chain links TRBV12-3 or TRBV12-4 to TRBJ2-7, with D unresolved. V lost 3 bases to trimming and J lost 6 bases, with 15 bases between them. This CDR3 region has 14 residues. This chain's CDR3 is CASSLTGPRVEQYF. The DNA for the CDR3 is TGTGCCAGCAGTTTGACTGGCCCCCGGGTCGAGCAGTACTTC.

This clonotype is a singleton in its sample. This chain links TRBV20-1 with TRBJ1-2; tentative D call: TRBD1 (6 bases). The CDR3 is made up of 17 amino acids. Trimming pared 5 bases from V and 4 bases from J, leaving 26 bases between. CDR1 and CDR2 (germline): DFQATT, SNEGSKA (reference sequence). CDR3 in DNA: TGCAGTGCTTCTCACAGGGTGGGGGGTGAGGCATTCTATGGCTACACCTTC. Residues: CSASHRVGGEAFYGYTF.